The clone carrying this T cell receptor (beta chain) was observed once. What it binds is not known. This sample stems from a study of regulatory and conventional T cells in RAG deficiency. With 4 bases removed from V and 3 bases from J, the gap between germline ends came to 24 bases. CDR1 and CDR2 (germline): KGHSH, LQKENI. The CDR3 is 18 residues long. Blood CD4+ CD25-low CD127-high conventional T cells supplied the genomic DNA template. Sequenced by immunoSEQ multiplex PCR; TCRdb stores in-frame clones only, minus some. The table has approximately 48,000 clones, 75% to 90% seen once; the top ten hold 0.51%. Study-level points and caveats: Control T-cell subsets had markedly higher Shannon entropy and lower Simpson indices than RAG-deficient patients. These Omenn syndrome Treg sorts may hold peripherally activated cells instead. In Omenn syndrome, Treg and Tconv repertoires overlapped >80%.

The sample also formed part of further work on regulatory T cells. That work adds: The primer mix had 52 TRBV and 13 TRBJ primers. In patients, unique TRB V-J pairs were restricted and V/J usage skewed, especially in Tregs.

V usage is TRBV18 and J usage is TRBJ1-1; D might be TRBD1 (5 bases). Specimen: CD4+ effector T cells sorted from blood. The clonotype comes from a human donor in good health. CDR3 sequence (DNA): TGTGCCAGCTCACGTATCTACCAGGCCAGGGTGTTCGACACTGAAGCTTTCTTT. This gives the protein CASSRIYQARVFDTEAFF.